Following are 24 T cell receptor beta chains from one sample sequenced in a study of shared clonotypes between healthy human individuals. Sequenced by immunoSEQ multiplex PCR; TCRdb stores in-frame clones only, minus some. Of 850,000 to 1,100,000 clones in the sample, roughly 80% were seen once. Sequenced: memory CD4+ T cells from PBMCs. Subset described: CD45RA-negative fraction. These receptors originate from a man aged 18 to 35 in good health. Some clones in this sample may be carry-over from other donors' samples.

The CDR3 spells CASSSGTARQEKLFF. DNA for the CDR3: TGTGCCAGCAGCTCAGGGACGGCTCGTCAAGAAAAACTGTTTTTT. The chain links TRBV5-8 to TRBJ1-4, with a weak D call TRBD1 (5 bases). CDR3 length: 15 residues. CDR1 is SGHTS and CDR2 is YDEGEE in the germline V gene. V dropped 3 bases and J dropped 8 bases, with 17 bases sitting between them.

The chain is built from TRBV11-2 and TRBJ2-1; 7 nucleotides agree with TRBD2. The CDR3 has 13 amino acids. Germline values: CDR1 SGHAT, CDR2 FQNNGV. V lost 5 bases, J lost 7 bases, and 5 bases stayed unmatched. CDR3 nucleotides: TGTGCCAGCAGCAGACGGACTAGAAATGAGCAGTTCTTC. Its translation is CASSRRTRNEQFF.

This clone was recorded once. The genes are TRBV27 and TRBJ2-7, with 12 positions matching TRBD2. Germline V gene lookup returns CDR1 MNHEY and CDR2 SMNVEV (reference sequence). Trimming at V came to 2 bases and at J to 5 bases, leaving 4 bases not matched to a gene. The CDR3 consists of 15 residues. This chain's CDR3 is CASSLRLAGVNEQYF. The CDR3 DNA is TGTGCCAGCAGTTTAAGACTAGCGGGAGTTAACGAGCAGTACTTC.

The chain is built from TRBV18 and TRBJ2-5; 7 bases map to TRBD1. The germline CDR1 and CDR2 sequences are KGHSH and LQKENI. CDR3 size: 15 residues. V shed 4 bases, J shed 8 bases, and the junction held 13 bases outside the gene matches. This CDR3 is CASSHGDSGSLTQYF. DNA for the CDR3: TGTGCCAGCTCACACGGGGACAGCGGCTCGTTAACCCAGTACTTC.

The chain uses TRBV28 and TRBJ2-7, with 9 bases matching TRBD1. Germline CDR1 and CDR2: MDHEN and SYDVKM. The CDR3 covers 14 residues. The junction had 4 bases not matched to a gene; V was cut back by 6 bases and J by 1 base. CDR3 DNA sequence: TGTGCCAGCAGGACCGGGACAGGGTCCTACGAGCAGTACTTC. Translation: CASRTGTGSYEQYF.

The gene calls are TRBV5-1 and TRBJ2-3; 7 nucleotides line up with TRBD1. The junction had 18 bases not matched to a gene; V was cut back by 4 bases and J by 1 base. CDR1 SGHRS and CDR2 YFSETQ come from the germline V gene. The CDR3 has 19 amino acids. The CDR3 region has the DNA TGCGCCAGCAGCCAAAGCCAAAACAGGGGCCTAGCTCGCACAGATACGCAGTATTTT. Translated, it gives CASSQSQNRGLARTDTQYF.

The rearrangement uses TRBV7-9 and TRBJ2-7, with 7 bases identical to TRBD1. The CDR3 totals 13 residues. With V trimmed by 1 base and J by 5 bases, 2 bases remained unmatched. Looked up from germline, CDR1 is SEHNR and CDR2 is FQNEAQ (reference sequence). The CDR3 is CASSLEGGDEQYF. CDR3 nucleotides: TGTGCCAGCAGCTTAGAAGGGGGCGACGAGCAGTACTTC.

The rearrangement links TRBV27 to TRBJ2-7, with no clear D. The length of the CDR3 is 14 residues. V lost 5 bases to trimming and J lost 0 bases, with 11 bases between them. CDR1 and CDR2 (germline): MNHEY, SMNVEV (reference sequence). CDR3 residues: CASSPDGISYEQYF. CDR3 bases: TGTGCCAGCAGTCCGGACGGTATCTCCTACGAGCAGTACTTC.

The chain employs TRBV4-1 and TRBJ2-3; the match to TRBD1 covers 7 bases. CDR1 MGHRA and CDR2 YSYEKL come from the germline V gene. Germline trimming cut 1 base from V and 2 bases from J; bases unmatched to any gene: 3. The CDR3 consists of 15 residues. This CDR3 is CASSQAGQNTDTQYF. CDR3 DNA sequence: TGCGCCAGCAGCCAAGCGGGACAGAACACAGATACGCAGTATTTT.

At least ten counts were recorded for this clone. Other DNA variants within this sample encode the same CDR3. The chain has TRBV28 and TRBJ2-1, with unresolved D. Trimming left V 3 bases short and J 5 bases short, with 2 bases between. This CDR3 comprises 11 residues. The germline V gene encodes CDR1 MDHEN and CDR2 SYDVKM. The CDR3: CASSLNNEQFF. Written as DNA, the CDR3 is TGTGCCAGCAGTTTGAACAATGAGCAGTTCTTC.

This chain connects TRBV6-6 to TRBJ1-6, with D maybe TRBD1 (6 bases). Trimming removed 0 bases from V and 8 bases from J, with 11 bases in between. The CDR3 sequence is 15 residues long. The V gene's germline CDR1 is MNHNY and CDR2 SVGAGI (reference sequence). This CDR3 is CASSYSRGAHSPLHF. CDR3 nucleotide sequence: TGTGCCAGCAGTTACTCAAGGGGGGCGCATTCACCCCTCCACTTT.

The chain employs TRBV11-3 and TRBJ2-4; 12 nucleotides agree with TRBD1. Looked up from germline, CDR1 is SGHNT and CDR2 is YENEEA. The CDR3 spans 14 residues. Trimming cost V 5 bases and J 8 bases; bases outside gene matches: 4. The chain's CDR3 is CASSPGQGADIQYF. CDR3 in DNA: TGTGCCAGCAGCCCGGGACAGGGGGCGGACATTCAGTACTTC.

The CDR3 here is CASSQVSGELFF. DNA for the CDR3: TGCGCCAGCAGCCAAGTTAGCGGGGAGCTGTTTTTT. The rearrangement uses TRBV4-1 and TRBJ2-2; D remains ambiguous. Germline CDR1 MGHRA, CDR2 YSYEKL. The CDR3 is 12 residues long. V was trimmed by 1 base and J by 7 bases, leaving 4 bases between them.

The rearrangement joins TRBV18 to TRBJ1-4; D may be TRBD1 (5 bases). V lost 3 bases to trimming and J lost 9 bases, with 14 bases between them. The CDR3 has 14 amino acids. Germline V gives CDR1 KGHSH, CDR2 LQKENI. In DNA, the CDR3 is TGTGCCAGCTCACCTGACAGAGGGAGGAAAAAACTGTTTTTT. It is translated as CASSPDRGRKKLFF.

The genes are TRBV6-5 and TRBJ2-7; TRBD2 might be the D (6 bases). In germline, CDR1 is MNHEY, CDR2 SVGAGI. V shed 2 bases and J shed 4 bases, with 18 bases lying between them. The CDR3 totals 16 residues. The DNA for the CDR3 is TGTGCCAGCAGTTACCCCCAGGGAGGAAGGGGATACGAGCAGTACTTC. Translated, it gives CASSYPQGGRGYEQYF.

The V and J genes are TRBV19 and TRBJ1-5, with 7 bases aligning to TRBD1. Losses at the gene ends were 2 bases for V and 6 bases for J; bases not matched to a gene: 7. The germline V gene encodes CDR1 LNHDA and CDR2 SQIVND (reference sequence). The CDR3 runs to 15 residues. CDR3 DNA sequence: TGTGCCAGTAGTATATGGCGAACAGGGGTTCAGCCCCAGCATTTT. This sequence encodes CASSIWRTGVQPQHF.

The chain joins TRBV18 to TRBJ1-5, with 9 bases lining up with TRBD1. V was clipped by 5 bases and J by 1 base; unmatched bases: 3. Germline CDR1 and CDR2: KGHSH and LQKENI. The CDR3 spans 15 residues. CDR3 nucleotide sequence: TGTGCCAGCTCATCTGGGACAGGGAGCAATCAGCCCCAGCATTTT. Protein sequence: CASSSGTGSNQPQHF.

V is TRBV11-3 and J is TRBJ2-3, with a tentative D call TRBD2 (5 bases). CDR1 is SGHNT and CDR2 is YENEEA in the germline V gene. The V gene lost 4 bases and the J gene lost 1 base, with 9 bases spanning the gap. CDR3 length: 14 amino acids. This chain's CDR3 is CASSSDGGTDTQYF. The CDR3 DNA is TGTGCCAGCAGCTCGGACGGGGGCACAGATACGCAGTATTTT. The whole variable domain, remainder taken from reference TRBV11-3 and TRBJ2-3, is EAGVVQSPRYKIIEKKQPVAFWCNPISGHNTLYWYLQNLGQGPELLIRYENEEAVDDSQLPKDRFSAERLKGVDSTLKIQPAELGDSAVYLCASSSDGGTDTQYFGPGTRLTVL.

This rearrangement joins TRBV27 to TRBJ1-4; TRBD1 is a possible D gene (5 bases). The V and J ends lost 6 bases and 4 bases respectively, with 18 bases between them. The CDR3 covers 16 residues. Germline V gene lookup returns CDR1 MNHEY and CDR2 SMNVEV (reference sequence). CDR3 bases: TGTGCCAGCAGACTAAACGACAGAGGTCTTAATGAAAAACTGTTTTTT. This codes for CASRLNDRGLNEKLFF.

To note about this clone: A clone one base away is much larger, so this may be a read error. Other DNA sequences from this sample encode an identical CDR3 as well. The chain uses TRBV30 and TRBJ1-3; D is undetermined. V was pared by 6 bases and J by 1 base, with 10 bases between. Germline CDR1 reads GTSNPN; CDR2 reads SVGIG (reference sequence). The CDR3 is 13 residues long. The CDR3 here is CACHRGSGNTIYF. The CDR3 bases are TGTGCCTGTCACCGTGGTTCTGGAAACACCATATATTTT.

V gene TRBV11-3 combines with J gene TRBJ2-1; D gene uncertain. This CDR3 region has 16 residues. V shed 0 bases and J shed 6 bases, with 15 bases lying between them. Germline CDR1 reads SGHNT; CDR2 reads YENEEA. The CDR3: CASSLEGSLVTNEQFF. For the CDR3, the DNA is TGTGCCAGCAGCTTAGAAGGATCCCTCGTGACCAATGAGCAGTTCTTC.

V gene TRBV25-1 combines with J gene TRBJ1-2, with 8 bases identical to TRBD1. V lost 5 bases and J lost 11; bases outside the gene matches: 13. The CDR3 length is 14 residues. Looked up from germline, CDR1 is MGHDK and CDR2 is SYGVNS. The CDR3 DNA sequence: TGTGCCAGCAGTCCCCACTCCGGGACAGGAACTTACACCTTC. Its translation is CASSPHSGTGTYTF.

The chain uses TRBV5-6 and TRBJ2-7; TRBD2 matches at 11 bases. Germline V gene lookup returns CDR1 SGHDT and CDR2 YYEEEE. The V and J ends lost 5 bases and 6 bases, in that order; junction bases with no gene match: 10. The CDR3 is 15 amino acids. CDR3 loop: CASRLLAGAVGEQYF. CDR3 nucleotide sequence: TGTGCCAGCAGGCTACTAGCGGGAGCCGTAGGCGAGCAGTACTTC.

This clone was seen a single time. V and J are TRBV5-1 and TRBJ2-3, with D perhaps matching TRBD1 or TRBD2 (5 bases each). Between the trimmed V and J ends, which lost 7 bases and 0 bases, there was a span of 15 bases. CDR3 length: 15 residues. From germline, CDR1 is SGHRS and CDR2 YFSETQ. Written as DNA, the CDR3 is TGCGCCAGCGCCCCCTCCGGGACCAGCACAGATACGCAGTATTTT. It specifies CASAPSGTSTDTQYF. The complete variable domain, with remaining parts taken from reference TRBV5-1 and TRBJ2-3, reads KAGVTQTPRYLIKTRGQQVTLSCSPISGHRSVSWYQQTPGQGLQFLFEYFSETQRNKGNFPGRFSGRQFSNSRSEMNVSTLELGDSALYLCASAPSGTSTDTQYFGPGTRLTVL.